The 19 T cell receptor beta chains presented below share a single source sample, sequenced in a study of blood T cell repertoires in COVID-19. Generated by immunoSEQ multiplex PCR, the TCRdb table keeps only in-frame clones and is missing some. The sample has 200,000 to 250,000 clones, roughly 84% seen once. Material for sequencing was peripheral blood. The receptors originated from a man aged 35 to 55 with acute or convalescent COVID-19.

V gene TRBV30 combines with J gene TRBJ2-7; D is undetermined. The V end was cut by 0 bases, the J end by 0 bases, with 15 bases between. This CDR3 is 16 amino acids long. Per germline, CDR1 GTSNPN and CDR2 SVGIG (reference sequence). CDR3 sequence reads: CAWSVRARYGSYEQYF. CDR3 bases: TGTGCCTGGAGTGTACGAGCGCGATACGGCTCCTACGAGCAGTACTTC. Full variable domain (rest looked up from reference TRBV30 and TRBJ2-7): SQTIHQWPATLVQPVGSPLSLECTVEGTSNPNLYWYRQAAGRGLQLLFYSVGIGQISSEVPQNLSASRPQDRQFILSSKKLLLSDSGFYLCAWSVRARYGSYEQYFGPGTRLTVT.

Written as DNA, the CDR3 is TGTGCCAGCAGTGAAGGGTTGACAGATCAGCCCCAGCATTTT. Translated: CASSEGLTDQPQHF. J is TRBJ1-5 and V is TRBV2, with D possibly matching TRBD1 (5 bases). The CDR3 totals 14 residues. CDR1 is SNHLY, CDR2 FYNNEI, per germline. Trimming cost V 1 base and J 5 bases, with 9 bases left between them.

CDR3 loop: CASSRGRDRGYEQYF. CDR3 DNA: TGTGCCAGCAGCCGAGGAAGGGACAGGGGTTACGAGCAGTACTTC. The chain is built from TRBV6-5 and TRBJ2-7; 10 bases line up with TRBD1. The ends lost 6 bases at V and 4 bases at J; junction bases unmatched: 9. CDR3 length equals 15 residues. Germline-derived CDR1 and CDR2 are MNHEY and SVGAGI.

This clone showed up just once. This chain uses TRBV2 with TRBJ1-4, with 7 positions matching TRBD1. Trimming cost V 6 bases and J 7 bases; bases outside gene matches: 8. CDR3 size: 14 residues. The germline V gene has CDR1 SNHLY and CDR2 FYNNEI. The CDR3 protein is CASRGQPLTEKLFF. CDR3 DNA sequence: TGTGCCAGCAGGGGACAGCCACTTACTGAAAAACTGTTTTTT.

The rearrangement links TRBV4-2 to TRBJ1-4; D remains unclear. This CDR3 has 15 residues. Germline lookup yields CDR1 LGHNA and CDR2 YNFKEQ. Deletions cut 0 bases from V and 11 bases from J, with 16 bases between. CDR3 sequence: CASSQDLSNGEKLFF. The CDR3 nucleotides are TGTGCCAGCAGCCAAGATCTGTCCAACGGTGAGAAACTGTTTTTT.

The chain joins TRBV7-6 to TRBJ2-5; no clear D gene. Germline CDR1 is SGHVS and CDR2 is FNYEAQ. V was clipped by 4 bases and J by 5 bases, with 17 bases between them. The CDR3 loop spans 15 amino acids. The CDR3 is CASSSLHGPRETQYF. The DNA for the CDR3 is TGTGCCAGCAGCTCGCTACATGGGCCCAGGGAGACCCAGTACTTC.

This chain uses TRBV25-1 with TRBJ2-7; tentatively, D is TRBD2 (6 bases). Between the trimmed V and J ends, which lost 5 bases and 0 bases, there was a span of 17 bases. The CDR3 consists of 16 residues. Germline-derived CDR1 and CDR2 are MGHDK and SYGVNS. The CDR3 region has the DNA TGTGCCAGCAGTCCTACCCAGACGCGGGGCTCCTACGAGCAGTACTTC. It translates to CASSPTQTRGSYEQYF.

This rearrangement joins TRBV5-8 to TRBJ1-1; 10 nucleotides line up with TRBD1. The CDR3 is made up of 16 amino acids. V trimming: 0 bases; J trimming: 10 bases; junction bases outside the gene matches: 12. The germline V gene encodes CDR1 SGHTS and CDR2 YDEGEE. CDR3 loop: CASSLASLGTGVGAFF. Written as DNA, the CDR3 is TGTGCCAGCAGCTTGGCATCTCTCGGGACAGGGGTCGGAGCTTTCTTT.

The V gene is TRBV20-1, the J gene TRBJ1-4; D is ambiguous. V was cut by 7 bases and J by 4 bases, with 7 bases left in between. Germline loops: CDR1 DFQATT, CDR2 SNEGSKA (reference sequence). The CDR3 is 11 residues long. CDR3 bases: TGCAGTGGGGAGCGTAATGAAAAACTGTTTTTT. Translated, it gives CSGERNEKLFF.

The rearrangement joins TRBV6-5 to TRBJ1-3, with D hard to call. The CDR3 is made up of 12 amino acids. The ends were cut back, 6 bases at V and 4 bases at J, with 7 bases in the middle. Germline-derived CDR1 and CDR2 are MNHEY and SVGAGI. In DNA, the CDR3 is TGTGCCAGCAGAACCAGAGGAAACACCATATATTTT. Residues: CASRTRGNTIYF.

This chain joins TRBV25-1 and TRBJ2-1, with 7 bases matching TRBD1. The CDR3 is made up of 17 amino acids. CDR1 MGHDK and CDR2 SYGVNS come from the germline V gene. The V segment lost 0 bases and the J segment 2 bases; nucleotides outside the gene matches: 7. CDR3 in DNA: TGTGCCAGCAGTGAATATCCCCACGGGACAGCCTACAATGAGCAGTTCTTC. Translating gives CASSEYPHGTAYNEQFF.

The V and J genes are TRBV18 and TRBJ1-5; 8 bases fit TRBD1. The length of the CDR3 is 14 residues. Germline V lookup: CDR1 KGHSH, CDR2 LQKENI. V lost 6 bases and J lost 4; bases outside the gene matches: 5. The CDR3 DNA sequence: TGTGCCAGCTCCTTCGACAGGGGTAATCAGCCCCAGCATTTT. It encodes CASSFDRGNQPQHF.

The chain is built from TRBV19 and TRBJ2-1; 7 bases are shared with TRBD1. V shed 5 bases and J 3 bases; nucleotides not matched to a gene: 7. In germline, CDR1 is LNHDA, CDR2 SQIVND (reference sequence). The CDR3 runs to 15 residues. The CDR3 is CASSPQGVVYNEQFF. Here the CDR3 DNA reads TGTGCCAGTAGTCCCCAGGGGGTAGTCTACAATGAGCAGTTCTTC.

The chain has TRBV5-1 and TRBJ2-2; possible D gene TRBD1, 5 bases. This CDR3 contains 14 residues. In germline, CDR1 is SGHRS, CDR2 YFSETQ. V was cut by 5 bases and J by 1 base, with 9 bases left in between. The CDR3 DNA is TGCGCCAGCAGGGACAACGTGAACACCGGGGAGCTGTTTTTT. Translation gives CASRDNVNTGELFF. The full variable domain, rest sourced from reference TRBV5-1 and TRBJ2-2, is KAGVTQTPRYLIKTRGQQVTLSCSPISGHRSVSWYQQTPGQGLQFLFEYFSETQRNKGNFPGRFSGRQFSNSRSEMNVSTLELGDSALYLCASRDNVNTGELFFGEGSRLTVL.

This clone was detected only once. V gene TRBV27 combines with J gene TRBJ1-5, with no clear D. The CDR3 loop spans 13 amino acids. In germline, CDR1 is MNHEY, CDR2 SMNVEV (reference sequence). V lost 5 bases and J 4 bases, leaving 9 bases between the germline ends. The CDR3 reads CASSLRYNQPQHF. For the CDR3, the DNA is TGTGCCAGCAGTCTCAGGTATAATCAGCCCCAGCATTTT.

The chain couples TRBV7-2 to TRBJ2-3; 9 bases fit TRBD2. The CDR3 covers 15 residues. Losses at the gene ends were 5 bases for V and 0 bases for J; bases not matched to a gene: 3. CDR1 SGHTA and CDR2 FQGNSA come from the germline V gene. CDR3 protein: CASSLSGGSTDTQYF. The CDR3 DNA reads TGTGCCAGCAGCCTTAGCGGGGGAAGCACAGATACGCAGTATTTT.

V usage is TRBV5-1 and J usage is TRBJ1-4, with 8 bases fitting TRBD1. This CDR3 is built from 16 residues. From germline, CDR1 is SGHRS and CDR2 YFSETQ. V lost 3 bases, J lost 7 bases, and 11 bases stayed unmatched. The CDR3 DNA sequence: TGCGCCAGCAGCTCGAATGGACAGGGAAGAAGTGAAAAACTGTTTTTT. It encodes CASSSNGQGRSEKLFF.

There are a few counts of this clone. The DNA for the CDR3 is TGTGCCAGCAGCTTGAGGAAACCTTACAATGAGCAGTTCTTC. Protein product: CASSLRKPYNEQFF. The chain uses TRBV11-2 and TRBJ2-1, with D unresolved. Germline assignment: CDR1 SGHAT and CDR2 FQNNGV. Between the trimmed V and J ends, which lost 3 bases and 4 bases, there was a span of 10 bases. This CDR3 spans 14 amino acids.

CDR3 in DNA: TGTGCCATCAGTACAGGGGGACTGAACATTCAGTACTTC. It codes for CAISTGGLNIQYF. The chain combines TRBV10-3 with TRBJ2-4; 8 nucleotides match TRBD1. The V gene end was trimmed by 5 bases and the J gene end by 7 bases; junction bases not matched to a gene: 4. This CDR3 is built from 13 residues. Germline values: CDR1 ENHRY, CDR2 SYGVKD.